These 22 T cell receptor beta chains originate from one sample sequenced in a study of molecular identifiers for immune sequencing clone quantification. TCRdb redid the calling of the PCR reads with MiXCR, one entry per CDR3 protein. The data contain around 460,000 distinct CDR3 sequences, about a fifth of them singletons. The material sequenced was naive CD8+ T cells from blood, with Jurkat cell RNA spiked in. Subset denoted: FACS-sorted CD8+CD4-CCR7+CD45RA+ naive T cells. Receptor source: a human donor in good health. Some libraries in this study had Jurkat cell RNA spiked in.

The J gene is TRBJ2-7, the V gene TRBV13; maybe TRBD1 (5 bases). In germline, CDR1 is PRHDT, CDR2 FYEKMQ (reference sequence). The V and J ends lost 4 bases and 5 bases respectively, with 15 bases between them. This CDR3 comprises 14 residues. This CDR3 is CASSSHEWGDEQYF. The CDR3 nucleotides read TGTGCCAGCAGCTCCCACGAATGGGGCGACGAGCAGTACTTC.

This clonotype has ten or more counts. J is TRBJ2-2 and V is TRBV13; D may be TRBD2 (6 bases). The V end was cut by 6 bases, the J end by 1 base, with 9 bases between. CDR3 length: 14 residues. The germline gives CDR1 PRHDT, CDR2 FYEKMQ (reference sequence). The CDR3, as DNA: TGTGCCAGCAGGGAGGGGATGAACACCGGGGAGCTGTTTTTT. Amino acids: CASREGMNTGELFF.

The J gene is TRBJ1-5, the V gene TRBV20-1; no clear D gene. CDR3 length equals 15 residues. Per germline, CDR1 DFQATT and CDR2 SNEGSKA (reference sequence). V lost 6 bases to trimming and J lost 2 bases, with 17 bases between them. This CDR3 is CSARPTGLGNQPQHF. CDR3 sequence (DNA): TGCAGTGCGAGGCCGACCGGGTTGGGCAATCAGCCCCAGCATTTT.

As regards this clonotype: The junction differs from germline at one of its ends, possibly a read error. The chain is built from TRBV6-2 or TRBV6-3 and TRBJ2-6; D is tentatively TRBD1 or TRBD2 (5 bases each). CDR3 length: 20 residues. In germline, CDR1 is MNHEY, CDR2 SVGEGT. CDR3 sequence: CVSSYYEGRPTSSGANVLTF. The CDR3 DNA reads TGTGTCAGCAGTTACTATGAGGGACGACCTACGAGCTCTGGGGCCAACGTCCTGACTTTC.

The chain has TRBV6-6 and TRBJ1-1; 8 bases match TRBD1. The CDR3 totals 15 residues. With 4 bases clipped from V and 0 bases from J, the junction kept 4 bases outside the gene matches. Germline CDR1 reads MNHNY; CDR2 reads SVGAGI (reference sequence). CDR3: CASSSTGAMNTEAFF. CDR3 sequence (DNA): TGTGCCAGCAGTTCGACAGGGGCGATGAACACTGAAGCTTTCTTT.

This clonotype was counted at least ten times. The chain couples TRBV13 to TRBJ2-3, with TRBD2 as a possible D gene (6 bases). Trimming stripped 1 base from V and 3 bases from J, with 11 bases between. Per the germline V gene, CDR1 is PRHDT and CDR2 is FYEKMQ (reference sequence). CDR3 length: 15 amino acids. The CDR3 DNA follows: TGTGCCAGCAGCTTAGCGGCGGGATGGACAGATACGCAGTATTTT. This gives the protein CASSLAAGWTDTQYF. The variable domain in full, with the rest retrieved from reference TRBV13 and TRBJ2-3, is AAGVIQSPRHLIKEKRETATLKCYPIPRHDTVYWYQQGPGQDPQFLISFYEKMQSDKGSIPDRFSAQQFSDYHSELNMSSLELGDSALYFCASSLAAGWTDTQYFGPGTRLTVL.

This clonotype was counted at least ten times. The junction does not match germline at one end; this may be a read error. The V and J genes are TRBV20-1 and TRBJ2-5; D uncertain. Looked up from germline, CDR1 is DFQATT and CDR2 is SNEGSKA (reference sequence). The CDR3 consists of 13 residues. For the CDR3, the DNA is TGCAGTGCCAGAGGTCGCCTCCAAGAGACCCAGTACTTC. This codes for CSARGRLQETQYF.

The chain joins TRBV9 to TRBJ1-3, with D uncertain. In germline, CDR1 is SGDLS, CDR2 YYNGEE. This CDR3 contains 15 residues. Trimming removed 4 bases from V and 6 bases from J, with 17 bases in between. The CDR3 protein is CASSPNTGLENTIYF. The CDR3 nucleotides read TGTGCCAGCAGCCCAAACACGGGATTGGAAAACACCATATATTTT.

With respect to this clonotype: This clone may be a read error of a much larger clone one base away. V is TRBV12-3 or TRBV12-4 and J is TRBJ1-1, with D hard to call. V lost 5 bases, J lost 0 bases, and 13 bases lay in between. This CDR3 is 15 amino acids long. The CDR3 loop reads CASSLTSLMNTEAFF. The CDR3 DNA reads as TGTGCCAGCAGTCTCACATCTCTTATGAACACTGAAGCTTTCTTT.

This clonotype was recorded many times. The gene calls are TRBV5-4 and TRBJ2-6; D is uncertain. CDR1 SGHNT and CDR2 YYREEE come from the germline V gene (reference sequence). CDR3 size: 13 residues. With 4 bases removed from V and 0 bases from J, the gap between germline ends came to 2 bases. This CDR3 is CASSDSGANVLTF. CDR3 nucleotides: TGTGCCAGCAGCGACTCTGGGGCCAACGTCCTGACTTTC. Using reference TRBV5-4 and TRBJ2-6 for the parts outside the CDR3, the full variable domain is ETGVTQSPTHLIKTRGQQVTLRCSSQSGHNTVSWYQQALGQGPQFIFQYYREEENGRGNFPPRFSGLQFPNYSSELNVNALELDDSALYLCASSDSGANVLTFGAGSRLTVL.

Many counts were recorded for this clonotype. The chain employs TRBV7-6 and TRBJ2-3; 8 bases match TRBD1. This CDR3 is built from 17 residues. Germline CDR1 SGHVS, CDR2 FNYEAQ. J was trimmed by 5 bases and V by 6 bases; bases with no gene match: 16. The CDR3 here is CASSGDRDRIVGDTQYF. CDR3 DNA sequence: TGTGCCAGCAGTGGAGACCGGGACAGGATAGTGGGAGATACGCAGTATTTT.

This clonotype occurred many times. The V gene is TRBV29-1, the J gene TRBJ1-3; 7 nucleotides line up with TRBD1. The ends lost 4 bases at V and 4 bases at J; junction bases unmatched: 10. The CDR3 spans 15 residues. Germline V CDR1 and CDR2: SQVTM, ANQGSEA. The CDR3, as DNA: TGCAGCGTTGTTCCTGCGACAGGGCCAGGAAACACCATATATTTT. Translating gives CSVVPATGPGNTIYF.

This clonotype was counted a few times. The J gene is TRBJ2-1, the V gene TRBV7-9; D is possibly TRBD1 or TRBD2 (5 bases each). Germline V gene data show CDR1 as SEHNR and CDR2 as FQNEAQ (reference sequence). Trimming took 3 bases from V and 6 from J, leaving 12 bases between them. The CDR3 has 14 amino acids. The CDR3 nucleotides are TGTGCCAGCAGCTTCCCGGCAGGGAGCAATGAGCAGTTCTTC. Amino acids: CASSFPAGSNEQFF.

This clonotype turned up a few times. The chain employs TRBV7-9 and TRBJ1-2; unclear D gene. V lost 1 base, J lost 4 bases, and 10 bases lay in between. The CDR3 extends over 14 amino acids. The V gene's germline CDR1 is SEHNR and CDR2 FQNEAQ (reference sequence). The DNA for the CDR3 is TGTGCCAGCAGCTTAGGGGCGGCTGTCTATGGCTACACCTTC. Translated, it gives CASSLGAAVYGYTF.

The V and J genes are TRBV27 and TRBJ2-7, with D possibly being TRBD1 or TRBD2 (5 bases each). The CDR3 has 13 residues. Trimming took off 8 bases at V and 0 bases at J, with 11 bases between the two ends. Germline assignment: CDR1 MNHEY and CDR2 SMNVEV (reference sequence). CDR3 in amino acids: CASWKGSSYEQYF. CDR3 coding DNA: TGTGCCAGCTGGAAGGGGAGCTCCTACGAGCAGTACTTC.

This clonotype was counted ten times or more. The J gene is TRBJ1-5, the V gene TRBV6-5, with TRBD1 matching 7 bases. The J segment lost 0 bases and the V segment lost 2 bases, leaving 10 bases of the junction unmatched. Germline CDR1 is MNHEY and CDR2 is SVGAGI. This CDR3 region has 18 residues. CDR3 in amino acids: CASSYQWTGHYSNQPQHF. In DNA form, the CDR3 reads TGTGCCAGCAGTTACCAATGGACAGGACACTATAGCAATCAGCCCCAGCATTTT.

There are many counts of this clonotype. V is TRBV5-1 and J is TRBJ2-5; 11 bases map to TRBD2. The CDR3 extends over 17 amino acids. The V and J ends lost 4 bases and 2 bases, in that order; junction bases with no gene match: 10. Germline CDR1 is SGHRS and CDR2 is YFSETQ. The CDR3 bases are TGCGCCAGCAGCCCCGGAAGACTAGCGGGGACGCAAGAGACCCAGTACTTC. Its protein product is CASSPGRLAGTQETQYF.

Worth noting for this clonotype: With a much larger clone just one base away, this may be a read error. The chain is built from TRBV2 and TRBJ1-1; D ambiguous. From germline, CDR1 is SNHLY and CDR2 FYNNEI. The CDR3 totals 18 residues. CDR3: CASSEASITSRPYTEASF. In DNA, the CDR3 is TGTGCCAGCAGTGAAGCGAGTATTACGAGTAGGCCGTACACTGAAGCTTCCTTT. The full variable domain, completed using reference TRBV2 and TRBJ1-1, is EPEVTQTPSHQVTQMGQEVILRCVPISNHLYFYWYRQILGQKVEFLVSFYNNEISEKSEIFDDQFSVERPDGSNFTLKIRSTKLEDSAMYFCASSEASITSRPYTEASFGQGTRLTVV.

A few counts support this clonotype. A much more abundant neighbour one base away suggests this may be a read error. Because the CDR3's place on the DNA is in doubt, the DNA is left out and the CDR3 is given as listed by TCRdb. The chain has TRBV20-1 and TRBJ1-5; the table gives TRBD1 as D, unverified against the DNA. Per germline, CDR1 DFQATT and CDR2 SNEGSKA (reference sequence). The CDR3 is made up of 15 amino acids, end residues included. The CDR3 region is CSARLVGGGNQPQRF.

This clonotype was recorded many times. The J gene is TRBJ2-7, the V gene TRBV30; D possibly corresponds to TRBD2 (5 bases). V was clipped by 0 bases and J by 5 bases, with 11 bases between them. Germline V CDR1 and CDR2: GTSNPN, SVGIG (reference sequence). This CDR3 contains 13 residues. CDR3 residues: CAWSVHGMNEQYF. The CDR3 coding sequence is TGTGCCTGGAGTGTACACGGGATGAACGAGCAGTACTTC.

The chain employs TRBV20-1 and TRBJ2-2; the match to TRBD1 covers 7 bases. Germline V CDR1 and CDR2: DFQATT, SNEGSKA (reference sequence). The CDR3 totals 16 residues. J gave up 1 base and V 0 bases, and 5 bases lay outside the gene matches. CDR3 sequence reads: CSAREAGTENTGELFF. The CDR3 DNA reads TGCAGTGCTAGAGAGGCCGGGACAGAGAACACCGGGGAGCTGTTTTTT.

Ten or more counts support this clonotype. This chain links TRBV29-1 with TRBJ2-3, with a tentative D call TRBD1 (6 bases). The V end was cut by 0 bases, the J end by 7 bases, with 14 bases between. Germline CDR1 and CDR2: SQVTM and ANQGSEA. This CDR3 contains 14 residues. The CDR3 coding sequence is TGCAGCGTTGAAGAAGGAACAGGGCATAATACGCAGTATTTT. This sequence encodes CSVEEGTGHNTQYF.